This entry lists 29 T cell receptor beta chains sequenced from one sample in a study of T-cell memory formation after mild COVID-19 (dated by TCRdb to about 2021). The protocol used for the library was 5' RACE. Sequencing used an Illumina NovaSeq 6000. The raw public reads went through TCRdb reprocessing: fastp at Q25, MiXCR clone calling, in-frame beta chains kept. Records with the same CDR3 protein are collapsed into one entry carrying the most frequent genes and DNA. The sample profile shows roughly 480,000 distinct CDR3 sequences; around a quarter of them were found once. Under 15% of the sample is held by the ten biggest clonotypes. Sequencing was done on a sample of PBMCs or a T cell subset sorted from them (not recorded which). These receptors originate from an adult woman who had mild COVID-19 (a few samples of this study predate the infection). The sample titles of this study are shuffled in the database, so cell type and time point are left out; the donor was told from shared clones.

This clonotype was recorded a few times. CDR3: CASSSRPRQGGTKNSPLHF. CDR3 nucleotide sequence: TGTGCCAGCAGCTCCCGGCCCCGACAGGGAGGTACGAAGAATTCACCCCTCCACTTT. J is TRBJ1-6 and V is TRBV7-8, with TRBD1 identical over 7 bases. Losses at the gene ends were 4 bases for V and 7 bases for J; bases not matched to a gene: 19. The germline V gene encodes CDR1 SGHVS and CDR2 FQNEAQ. This CDR3 has 19 amino acids.

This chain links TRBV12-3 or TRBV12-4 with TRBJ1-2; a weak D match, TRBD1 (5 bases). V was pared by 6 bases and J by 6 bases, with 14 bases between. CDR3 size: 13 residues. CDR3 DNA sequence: TGTGCCAGCAGCCCTGGACAACCCAATGGCTACACCTTC. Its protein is CASSPGQPNGYTF.

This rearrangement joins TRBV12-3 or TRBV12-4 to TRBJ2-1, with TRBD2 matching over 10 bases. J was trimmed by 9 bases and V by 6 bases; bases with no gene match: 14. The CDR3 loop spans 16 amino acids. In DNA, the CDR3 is TGTGCCAGCAGCCCCTGGGAGGCTAGCGGGGGCGGTGAGCAGTTCTTC. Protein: CASSPWEASGGGEQFF.

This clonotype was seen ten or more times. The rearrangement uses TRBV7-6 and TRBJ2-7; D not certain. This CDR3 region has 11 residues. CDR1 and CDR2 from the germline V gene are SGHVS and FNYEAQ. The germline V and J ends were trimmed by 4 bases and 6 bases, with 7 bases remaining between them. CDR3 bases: TGTGCCAGCAGCTCGGGTCTCGAGCAGTACTTC. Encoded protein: CASSSGLEQYF.

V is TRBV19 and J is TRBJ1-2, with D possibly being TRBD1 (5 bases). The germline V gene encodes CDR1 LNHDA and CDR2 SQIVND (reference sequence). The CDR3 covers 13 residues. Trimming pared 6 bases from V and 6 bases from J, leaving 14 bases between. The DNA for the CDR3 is TGTGCCAGTAGCCCACGGACATTCAATGGCTACACCTTC. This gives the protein CASSPRTFNGYTF.

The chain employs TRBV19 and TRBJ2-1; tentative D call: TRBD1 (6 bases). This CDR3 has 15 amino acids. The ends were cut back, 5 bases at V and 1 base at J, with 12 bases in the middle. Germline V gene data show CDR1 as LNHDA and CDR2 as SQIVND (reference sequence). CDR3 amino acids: CASSPSGHSYNEQFF. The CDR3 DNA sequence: TGTGCCAGTAGTCCCTCGGGACATTCCTACAATGAGCAGTTCTTC.

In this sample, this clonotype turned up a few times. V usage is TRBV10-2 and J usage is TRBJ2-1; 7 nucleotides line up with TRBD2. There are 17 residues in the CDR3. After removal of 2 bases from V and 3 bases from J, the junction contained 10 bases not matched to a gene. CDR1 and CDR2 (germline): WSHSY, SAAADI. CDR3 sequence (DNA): TGCGCCAGCAGTGAGGGGGCTAGCGGAGACCTCTACAATGAGCAGTTCTTC. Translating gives CASSEGASGDLYNEQFF.

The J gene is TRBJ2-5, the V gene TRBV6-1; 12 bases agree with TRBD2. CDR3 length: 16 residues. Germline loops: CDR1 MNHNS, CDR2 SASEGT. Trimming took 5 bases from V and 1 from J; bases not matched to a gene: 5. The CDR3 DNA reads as TGTGCCAGCAGTCGACTAGCGGGGGACCTCCAAGAGACCCAGTACTTC. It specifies CASSRLAGDLQETQYF.

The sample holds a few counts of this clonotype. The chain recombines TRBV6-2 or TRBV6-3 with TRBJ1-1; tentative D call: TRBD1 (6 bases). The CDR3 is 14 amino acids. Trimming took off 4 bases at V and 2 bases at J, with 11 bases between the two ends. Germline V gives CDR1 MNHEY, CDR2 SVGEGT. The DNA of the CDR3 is TGTGCCAGCAGTTTCGGACAGTTTAACACTGAAGCTTTCTTT. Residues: CASSFGQFNTEAFF.

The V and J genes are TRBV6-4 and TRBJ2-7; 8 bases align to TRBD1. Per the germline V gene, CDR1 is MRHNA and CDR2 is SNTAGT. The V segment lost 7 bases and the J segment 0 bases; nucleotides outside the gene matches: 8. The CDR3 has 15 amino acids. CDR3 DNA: TGTGCCAGCACCCTCGGGGACAGGTCCTCCTACGAGCAGTACTTC. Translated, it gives CASTLGDRSSYEQYF.

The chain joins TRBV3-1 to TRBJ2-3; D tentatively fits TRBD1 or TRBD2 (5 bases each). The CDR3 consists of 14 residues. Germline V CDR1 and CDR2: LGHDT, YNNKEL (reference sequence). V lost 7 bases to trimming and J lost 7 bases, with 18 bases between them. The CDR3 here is CASTGAGPTNTQYF. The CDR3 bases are TGTGCCAGCACCGGGGCCGGCCCTACAAATACGCAGTATTTT.

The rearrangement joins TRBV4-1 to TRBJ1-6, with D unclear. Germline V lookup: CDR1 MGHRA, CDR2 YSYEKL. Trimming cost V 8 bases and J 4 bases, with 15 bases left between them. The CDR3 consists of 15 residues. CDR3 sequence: CASSDPEAYNSPLHF. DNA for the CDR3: TGCGCCAGCTCCGACCCAGAGGCTTATAATTCACCCCTCCACTTT.

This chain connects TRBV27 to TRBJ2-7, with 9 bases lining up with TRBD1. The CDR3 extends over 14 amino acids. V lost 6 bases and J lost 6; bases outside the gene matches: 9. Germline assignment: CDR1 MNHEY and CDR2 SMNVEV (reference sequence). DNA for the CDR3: TGTGCCAGCAGCTCACAGGGGGCTAAGAGCGAGCAGTACTTC. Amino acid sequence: CASSSQGAKSEQYF.

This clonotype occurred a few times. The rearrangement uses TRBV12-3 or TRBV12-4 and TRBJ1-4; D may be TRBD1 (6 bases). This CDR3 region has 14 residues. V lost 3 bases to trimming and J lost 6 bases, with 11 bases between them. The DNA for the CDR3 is TGTGCCAGCAGTTTCGCAGGGGCGGATGAAAAACTGTTTTTT. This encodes CASSFAGADEKLFF.

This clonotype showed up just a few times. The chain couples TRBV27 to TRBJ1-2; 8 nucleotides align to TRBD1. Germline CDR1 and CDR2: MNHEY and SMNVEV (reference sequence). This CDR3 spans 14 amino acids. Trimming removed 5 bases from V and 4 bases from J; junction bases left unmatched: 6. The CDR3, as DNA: TGTGCCAGCAGTCTCCGGGACAGGTCCTATGGCTACACCTTC. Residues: CASSLRDRSYGYTF.

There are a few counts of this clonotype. This CDR3 is CASSIRVSGIETQYF. Here the CDR3 DNA reads TGTGCCAGCAGTATTAGGGTATCAGGGATTGAGACCCAGTACTTC. The rearrangement links TRBV12-3 or TRBV12-4 to TRBJ2-5; D perhaps matches TRBD1 (5 bases). This CDR3 comprises 15 residues. V lost 5 bases to trimming and J lost 5 bases, with 18 bases between them.

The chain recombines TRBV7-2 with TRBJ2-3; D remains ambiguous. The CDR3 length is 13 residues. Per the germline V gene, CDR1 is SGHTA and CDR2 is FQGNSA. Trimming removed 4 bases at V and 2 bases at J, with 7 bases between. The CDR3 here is CASSSLITDTQYF. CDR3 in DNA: TGTGCCAGCAGCTCCTTAATCACAGATACGCAGTATTTT.

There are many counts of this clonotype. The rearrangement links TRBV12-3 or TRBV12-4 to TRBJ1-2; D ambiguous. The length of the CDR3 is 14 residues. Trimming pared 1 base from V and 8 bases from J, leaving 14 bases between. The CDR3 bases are TGTGCCAGCAGTTTAGATCCAGGAACTGGGGGCTACACCTTC. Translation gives CASSLDPGTGGYTF.

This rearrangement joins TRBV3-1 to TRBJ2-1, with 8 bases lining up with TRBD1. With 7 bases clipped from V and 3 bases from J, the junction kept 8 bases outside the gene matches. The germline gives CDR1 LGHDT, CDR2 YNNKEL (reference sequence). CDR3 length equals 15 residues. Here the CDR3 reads CASTVSGGRYNEQFF. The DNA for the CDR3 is TGTGCCAGCACCGTCTCAGGGGGCCGCTACAATGAGCAGTTCTTC.

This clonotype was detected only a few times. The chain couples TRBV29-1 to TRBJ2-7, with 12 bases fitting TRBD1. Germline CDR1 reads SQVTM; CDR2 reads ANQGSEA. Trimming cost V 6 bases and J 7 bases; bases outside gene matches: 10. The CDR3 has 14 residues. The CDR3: CSVAPGQGAREQYF. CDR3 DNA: TGCAGCGTAGCCCCGGGACAGGGGGCGCGGGAGCAGTACTTC.

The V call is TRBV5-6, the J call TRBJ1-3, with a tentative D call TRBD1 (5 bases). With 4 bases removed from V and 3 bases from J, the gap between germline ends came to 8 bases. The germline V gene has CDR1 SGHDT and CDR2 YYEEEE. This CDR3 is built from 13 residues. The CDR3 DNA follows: TGTGCCAGCAGCCAGGACAATGGAAACACCATATATTTT. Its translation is CASSQDNGNTIYF.

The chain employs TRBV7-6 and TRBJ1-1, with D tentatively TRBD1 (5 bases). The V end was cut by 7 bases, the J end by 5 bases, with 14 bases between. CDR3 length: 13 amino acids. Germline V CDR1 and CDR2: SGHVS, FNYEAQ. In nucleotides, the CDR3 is TGTGCCAGCAAGGAGCAGGGAGGGACTGAAGCTTTCTTT. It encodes CASKEQGGTEAFF.

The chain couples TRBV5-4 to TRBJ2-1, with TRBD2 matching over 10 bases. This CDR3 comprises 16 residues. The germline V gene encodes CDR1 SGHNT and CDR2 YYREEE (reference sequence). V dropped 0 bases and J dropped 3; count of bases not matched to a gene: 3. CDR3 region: CASSLAQRGGYNEQFF. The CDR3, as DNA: TGTGCCAGCAGCTTGGCCCAGCGGGGGGGCTACAATGAGCAGTTCTTC.

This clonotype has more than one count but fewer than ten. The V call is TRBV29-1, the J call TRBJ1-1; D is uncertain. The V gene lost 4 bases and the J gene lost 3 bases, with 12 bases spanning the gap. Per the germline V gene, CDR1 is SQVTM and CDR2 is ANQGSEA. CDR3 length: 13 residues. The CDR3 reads CSVGSHTDTEAFF. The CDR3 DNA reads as TGCAGCGTTGGCAGTCACACAGACACTGAAGCTTTCTTT.

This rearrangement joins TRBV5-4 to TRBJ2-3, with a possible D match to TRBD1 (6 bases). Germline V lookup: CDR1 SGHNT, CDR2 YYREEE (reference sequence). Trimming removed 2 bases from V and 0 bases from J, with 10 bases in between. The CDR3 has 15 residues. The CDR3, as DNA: TGTGCCAGCAGCTTAGGGGGTATGAGCACAGATACGCAGTATTTT. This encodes CASSLGGMSTDTQYF.

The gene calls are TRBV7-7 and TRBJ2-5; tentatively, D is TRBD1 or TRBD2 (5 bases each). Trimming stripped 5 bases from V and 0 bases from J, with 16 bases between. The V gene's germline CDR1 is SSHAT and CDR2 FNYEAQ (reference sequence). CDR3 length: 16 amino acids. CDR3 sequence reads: CASSKRGGPYQETQYF. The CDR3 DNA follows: TGTGCCAGCAGCAAACGTGGGGGACCCTACCAAGAGACCCAGTACTTC.

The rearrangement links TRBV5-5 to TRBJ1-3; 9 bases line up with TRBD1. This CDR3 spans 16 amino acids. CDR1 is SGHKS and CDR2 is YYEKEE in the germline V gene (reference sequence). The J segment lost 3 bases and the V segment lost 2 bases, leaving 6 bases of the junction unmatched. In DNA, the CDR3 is TGTGCCAGCAGCTTTGCACAGGGGGCTAGTGGAAACACCATATATTTT. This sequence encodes CASSFAQGASGNTIYF.

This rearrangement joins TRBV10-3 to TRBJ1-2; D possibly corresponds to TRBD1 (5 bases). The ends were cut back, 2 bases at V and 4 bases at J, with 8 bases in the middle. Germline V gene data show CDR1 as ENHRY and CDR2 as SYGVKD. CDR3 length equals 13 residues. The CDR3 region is CAISEAGTYGYTF. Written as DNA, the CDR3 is TGTGCCATCAGTGAGGCGGGGACCTATGGCTACACCTTC.

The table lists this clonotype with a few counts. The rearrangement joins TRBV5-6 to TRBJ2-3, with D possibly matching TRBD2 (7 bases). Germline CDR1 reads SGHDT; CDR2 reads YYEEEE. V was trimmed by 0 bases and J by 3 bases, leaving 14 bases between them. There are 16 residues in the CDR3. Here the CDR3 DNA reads TGTGCCAGCAGCTTGGTCGGGGGGCGTTTGACAGATACGCAGTATTTT. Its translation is CASSLVGGRLTDTQYF.